The rows below give T cell receptor beta chains drawn from one sample of a study of T cell changes during pregnancy in multiple sclerosis. Measured with immunoSEQ multiplex PCR; TCRdb has only the in-frame clones, and not every one. The table records more than 80,000 clones, around 90% of them present only once. Sequences were derived from peripheral blood, sampled before pregnancy. The receptors shown here come from a female donor with multiple sclerosis, enrolled in a pregnancy study. Each CDR3 is given with its conserved first and last residue. Each record gives: D gene, J gene, CDR3 length, V gene, CDR3 protein, CDR3 DNA. A D gene is named only where the DNA matches it firmly.

D: NA; J: TRBJ2-3; length: 13; V: TRBV19; CDR3: CASSIGGTDTQYF; DNA: TGTGCCAGTAGTATTGGCGGGACAGATACGCAGTATTTT
D: NA; J: TRBJ1-1; length: 15; V: TRBV10-3; CDR3: CAISEPDRVYTEAFF; DNA: TGTGCCATCAGTGAGCCAGACAGAGTCTACACTGAAGCTTTCTTT
D: TRBD1; J: TRBJ1-1; length: 16; V: TRBV18; CDR3: CASSPLDGQGNTEAFF; DNA: TGTGCCAGCTCACCCTTGGACGGACAGGGAAACACTGAAGCTTTCTTT
D: TRBD1; J: TRBJ1-2; length: 13; V: TRBV7-9; CDR3: CASSSTGGSGYTF; DNA: TGTGCCAGCAGCTCGACAGGGGGCTCGGGCTACACCTTC
D: NA; J: TRBJ1-6; length: 14; V: TRBV15; CDR3: CATSHSSYNSPLHF; DNA: TGTGCCACCAGCCACAGCTCCTATAATTCACCCCTCCACTTT
D: TRBD1; J: TRBJ1-2; length: 15; V: TRBV13; CDR3: CASSLLLTGARGYTF; DNA: TGTGCCAGCAGCCTATTGCTTACAGGGGCCCGGGGCTACACCTTC
D: TRBD1; J: TRBJ1-1; length: 15; V: TRBV6-6; CDR3: CASSRDRGWHTEAFF; DNA: TGTGCCAGCAGCCGGGACAGGGGATGGCACACTGAAGCTTTCTTT
D: NA; J: TRBJ2-1; length: 16; V: TRBV7-3; CDR3: CASSLTSGTTYNEQFF; DNA: TGTGCCAGCAGCTTAACGTCCGGGACAACCTACAATGAGCAGTTCTTC
D: NA; J: TRBJ2-3; length: 15; V: TRBV7-2; CDR3: CASSFGRRDTDTQYF; DNA: TGTGCCAGCAGCTTTGGGCGACGAGACACAGATACGCAGTATTTT
D: TRBD2; J: TRBJ2-7; length: 12; V: TRBV30; CDR3: CAWKLAGSEQYF; DNA: TGTGCCTGGAAACTAGCGGGGTCCGAGCAGTACTTC
D: NA; J: TRBJ1-5; length: 12; V: TRBV2; CDR3: CASSELRAGEHF; DNA: TGTGCCAGCAGTGAACTGAGGGCGGGCGAGCATTTT